This T cell receptor beta chain is from a study of blood T cell repertoires in COVID-19. The CDR3 is 14 residues long. With V trimmed by 0 bases and J by 4 bases, 0 bases remained unmatched. Germline loops: CDR1 SGDLS, CDR2 YYNGEE. Seattle patient enrollment occurred during active infection, with longitudinal follow-up thereafter. On this clone itself: The identical CDR3 is also encoded by other nucleotide sequences in the sample.

In the original processing: Quantification of nucleated cells was approximated via reference gene primer amplification. TCRdb keeps only in-frame clones here, not all; method: immunoSEQ multiplex PCR. V, J and clone size reflect that table, while D and trimming were determined from the DNA. The sample consists of under 200,000 clones, over 80% of them appearing once. The sequence was collected from a woman aged 60-70 years with COVID-19, enrolled during active disease. The J gene is TRBJ2-1, the V gene TRBV9; 8 bases are a match to TRBD2. Sequencing used peripheral blood. CDR3 bases: TGTGCCAGCAGCGTAGGCGGGGGGTACAATGAGCAGTTCTTC. Its translation: CASSVGGGYNEQFF.